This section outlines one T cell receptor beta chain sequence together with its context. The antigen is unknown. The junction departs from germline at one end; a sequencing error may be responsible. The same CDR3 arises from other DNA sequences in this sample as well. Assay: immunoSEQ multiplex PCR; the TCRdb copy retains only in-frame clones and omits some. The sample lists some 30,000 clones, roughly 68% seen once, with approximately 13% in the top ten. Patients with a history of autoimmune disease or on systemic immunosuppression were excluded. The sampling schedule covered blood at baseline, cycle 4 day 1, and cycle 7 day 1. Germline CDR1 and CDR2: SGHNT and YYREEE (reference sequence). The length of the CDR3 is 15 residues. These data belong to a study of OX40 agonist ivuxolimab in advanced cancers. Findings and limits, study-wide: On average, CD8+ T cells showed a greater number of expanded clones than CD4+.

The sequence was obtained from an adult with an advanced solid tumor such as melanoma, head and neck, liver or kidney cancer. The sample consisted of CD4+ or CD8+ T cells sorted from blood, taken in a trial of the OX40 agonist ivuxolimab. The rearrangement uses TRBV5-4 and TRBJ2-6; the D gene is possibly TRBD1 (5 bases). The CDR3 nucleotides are TGTGCCAGCAGCTCCCGAGTCTCTGGGGCCAATGTCCTGACTTTC. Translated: CASSSRVSGANVLTF.